Listed below are T cell receptor beta chains from one sample, sequenced in a study of T cells in Graves' hyperthyroidism and ophthalmopathy. Using its own MiXCR run on the multiplex PCR reads, TCRdb lists one record per CDR3 protein. The sample includes more than 350,000 distinct CDR3 sequences, 15% of them seen just once. What was sequenced was blood. Receptors originate from a woman aged 55 to 70 with Graves' ophthalmopathy. Each CDR3 is given with its conserved first and last residue.

CASSGSSGTANSPLHF TRBJ1-6 TRBV2
CASSYFGLAGGAQETQYF TRBJ2-5 TRBV11-2
CASSFAGGPQYF TRBJ2-3 TRBV5-6
CASSAQPGPIAKNIQYF TRBJ2-4 TRBV19
CASSRVQEKLFF TRBJ1-4 TRBV4-1
CASSWVAGGETQYF TRBJ2-5 TRBV11-2
CASSAPYEGEQYF TRBJ2-7 TRBV5-1
CASSWGQGSDTQYF TRBJ2-3 TRBV11-3
CAIQGQDTEAFF TRBJ1-1 TRBV28
CASSSTTSTDTQYF TRBJ2-3 TRBV12-3/TRBV12-4
CASSTSNQPQHF TRBJ1-5 TRBV6-1
CASANLAGTDTQYF TRBJ2-3 TRBV28
CASSLPGTGSHSPLHF TRBJ1-6 TRBV5-8
CASSLAGDNSPLHF TRBJ1-6 TRBV3-1
CASSLEQISNQPQHF TRBJ1-5 TRBV7-8
CASSIRTPDLVSNQPQHF TRBJ1-5 TRBV19
CATSDSMGRGDYGYTF TRBJ1-2 TRBV24-1
CASSLSASGWGSTYEQYF TRBJ2-7 TRBV27
CASTSTGRAETQYF TRBJ2-5 TRBV6-1
CASSLIGISSNQPQHF TRBJ1-5 TRBV12-3/TRBV12-4
CASSDRAPTDTQYF TRBJ2-3 TRBV6-1
CASSFKTSGNTIYF TRBJ1-3 TRBV5-4
CASSESQGLAFF TRBJ1-1 TRBV2
CASSRTGVSGNTIYF TRBJ1-3 TRBV6-1
CASRGVGETQYF TRBJ2-5 TRBV3-1
CASSSGRRSYNEQFF TRBJ2-1 TRBV27
CASSSGTSEETQYF TRBJ2-5 TRBV7-9
CASSLDGRNQPQHF TRBJ1-5 TRBV5-1
CASAAPGQIGTEAFF TRBJ1-1 TRBV28
CASSQFGQGGDEQFF TRBJ2-1 TRBV3-1
CASRGSGDLYNEQFF TRBJ2-1 TRBV6-2/TRBV6-3
CATSDTSGSSWDEQFF TRBJ2-1 TRBV24-1
CASSQTLGTDTQYF TRBJ2-3 TRBV6-2/TRBV6-3
CASSLGQGAVGNTIYF TRBJ1-3 TRBV28
CASSLMTGSEETQYF TRBJ2-5 TRBV5-1
CASSTTSGGEQFF TRBJ2-1 TRBV6-1
CASSSLMDRVQPQHF TRBJ1-5 TRBV27
CASTRAGARTQYF TRBJ2-5 TRBV6-1
CATSAPGGSRETQYF TRBJ2-5 TRBV24-1
CAWSVRAGAYGYTF TRBJ1-2 TRBV30
CASGQGTGGDTQYF TRBJ2-3 TRBV12-3/TRBV12-4
CASSPPGGRYGEQYF TRBJ2-7 TRBV2
CASSFRLAGVETQHF TRBJ2-5 TRBV7-9
CSVALAGTSTDTQYF TRBJ2-3 TRBV29-1
CASSWRDFQETQYF TRBJ2-5 TRBV2
CSARGGEGDHTEAFF TRBJ1-1 TRBV20-1
CASSRTGRDSPLHF TRBJ1-6 TRBV6-1
CASSLGTGAPETQYF TRBJ2-5 TRBV19
CASSPEGEDTEAFF TRBJ1-1 TRBV7-9
CSARLAGGAKNIQYF TRBJ2-4 TRBV20-1
CASRRQSGTGNEQFF TRBJ2-1 TRBV2
CSAPTGLASNNEQFF TRBJ2-1 TRBV20-1
CASSIASGTGMSYEQYF TRBJ2-7 TRBV19
CASSERQGASYNEQFF TRBJ2-1 TRBV6-1
CASSSRLAGNQETQYF TRBJ2-5 TRBV27